This TCR beta chain emerged from a study of blood T cell repertoires in COVID-19. Study summary: The samples span acute and convalescent COVID-19 from the United States, Italy and Spain. PBMCs, B-cell-depleted T cells, or T cells were the source of the cDNA or gDNA that made up the material.

In the original analysis: Reference gene primers were amplified, and this amplification served to estimate nucleated cell counts. Using immunoSEQ multiplex PCR, the repertoire was profiled, and TCRdb retains in-frame clones only, with some absent. V and J calls and clone size follow that table, whereas D and trimming were derived from the DNA. The sample lists just over 250,000 clones, 88% occurring once. Germline lookup yields CDR1 KGHSH and CDR2 LQKENI. Trimming took 6 bases from V and 5 from J, leaving 9 bases between them. The CDR3 spans 12 residues. On this clone itself: The same CDR3 can be traced to other DNA sequences in this sample.

Input material: peripheral blood. The rearrangement links TRBV18 to TRBJ2-3; D perhaps matches TRBD2 (5 bases). The receptor was isolated from a man between 60 and 70 years old who had recovered from COVID-19. The CDR3 region is CASSPGGDTQYF. CDR3 coding DNA: TGTGCCAGCTCCCCCGGAGGAGATACGCAGTATTTT.